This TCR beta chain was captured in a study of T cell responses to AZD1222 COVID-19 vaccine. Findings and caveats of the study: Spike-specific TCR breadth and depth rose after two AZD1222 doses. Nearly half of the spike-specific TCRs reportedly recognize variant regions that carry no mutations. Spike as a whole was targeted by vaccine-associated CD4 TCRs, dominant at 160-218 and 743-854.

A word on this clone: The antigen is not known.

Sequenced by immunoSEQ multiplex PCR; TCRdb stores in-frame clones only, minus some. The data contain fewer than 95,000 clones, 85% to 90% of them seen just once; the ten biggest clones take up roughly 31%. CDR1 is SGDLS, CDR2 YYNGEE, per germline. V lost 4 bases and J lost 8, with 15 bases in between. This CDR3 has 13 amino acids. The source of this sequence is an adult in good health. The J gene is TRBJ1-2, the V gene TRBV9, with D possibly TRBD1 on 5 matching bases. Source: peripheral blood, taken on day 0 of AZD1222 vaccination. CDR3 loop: CASSPGTRRGYTF. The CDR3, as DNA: TGTGCCAGCAGCCCCGGGACTAGACGGGGCTACACCTTC.